The 29 T cell receptor beta chains below were found in one sample sequenced in a study of blood T cells in healthy people across ages. For the second PCR, which ran for about 6 to 11 cycles, a sample-barcoded 5' primer and a J-beta primer mix were used. TCRdb ran MiXCR on the 5' RACE reads and lists one entry per CDR3 protein. The table lists fewer than 1 million distinct CDR3 sequences, 44% of them singletons. Material: blood. These TCRs come from a man aged 55 to 70 in good health.

This clonotype was detected a few times. The chain joins TRBV6-2 or TRBV6-3 to TRBJ2-1; D perhaps matches TRBD1 (5 bases). The CDR3 totals 16 residues. Germline CDR1 MNHEY, CDR2 SVGEGT. Trimming left V 2 bases short and J 2 bases short, with 13 bases between. CDR3 in amino acids: CASSYPTQDTYNEQFF. CDR3 nucleotide sequence: TGTGCCAGCAGTTACCCCACCCAGGACACCTACAATGAGCAGTTCTTC.

The chain combines TRBV5-6 with TRBJ2-3; 7 bases align to TRBD1. The CDR3 has 17 amino acids. V gave up 6 bases and J gave up 3 bases; unmatched junction bases: 16. Germline CDR1 SGHDT, CDR2 YYEEEE. The CDR3 here is CASNSFLRTGSTDTQYF. DNA of the CDR3: TGTGCCAGCAACTCCTTTCTACGGACAGGATCGACAGATACGCAGTATTTT.

This clonotype was detected a few times. The rearrangement uses TRBV5-8 and TRBJ1-1, with 7 nucleotides matching TRBD1. This CDR3 contains 13 residues. The junction had 11 bases not matched to a gene; V was cut back by 5 bases and J by 10 bases. Germline-derived CDR1 and CDR2 are SGHTS and YDEGEE. The CDR3 here is CASRGTRGSVAFF. CDR3 DNA sequence: TGTGCCAGCAGGGGGACCAGGGGGTCGGTAGCTTTCTTT. Supplemented by reference TRBV5-8 and TRBJ1-1, the full variable domain reads EAGVTQSPTHLIKTRGQQATLRCSPISGHTSVYWYQQALGLGLQFLLWYDEGEERNRGNFPPRFSGRQFPNYSSELNVNALELEDSALYLCASRGTRGSVAFFGQGTRLTVV.

The chain has TRBV7-8 and TRBJ2-3, with 8 bases lining up with TRBD2. V shed 4 bases, J shed 2 bases, and the junction held 5 bases outside the gene matches. The germline CDR1 and CDR2 sequences are SGHVS and FQNEAQ. This CDR3 is built from 15 residues. The CDR3 bases are TGTGCCAGCAGCTGCGATAGCGGGGCCACAGATACGCAGTATTTT. Protein product: CASSCDSGATDTQYF.

This clonotype was seen only a few times. V gene TRBV15 combines with J gene TRBJ2-3, with a weak D call TRBD2 (5 bases). V lost 0 bases to trimming and J lost 1 base, with 8 bases between them. Germline-derived CDR1 and CDR2 are LNHNV and YYDKDF (reference sequence). The CDR3 consists of 15 residues. The CDR3 spells CATSREGGRTDTQYF. In nucleotides, the CDR3 is TGTGCCACCAGCAGAGAAGGAGGACGCACAGATACGCAGTATTTT.

The chain joins TRBV5-1 to TRBJ2-1; tentatively, D is TRBD2 (5 bases). The J call is in doubt because the DNA end fits TRBJ2-7 better. The CDR3 covers 15 residues. The V gene's germline CDR1 is SGHRS and CDR2 YFSETQ. The CDR3 DNA reads as TGCGCCAGCAGCCCGATGACGGACTCCTACAATGAGCAGTACTTC. Protein: CASSPMTDSYNEQYF.

The chain couples TRBV7-2 to TRBJ2-5; D is perhaps TRBD2 (7 bases). V lost 2 bases, J lost 4 bases, and 14 bases lay in between. The CDR3 length is 15 residues. Germline assignment: CDR1 SGHTA and CDR2 FQGNSA. CDR3 in amino acids: CASSLWAGEGETQYF. The CDR3 nucleotides are TGTGCCAGCAGCTTATGGGCAGGGGAGGGAGAGACCCAGTACTTC.

This clonotype showed up just once. The chain joins TRBV15 to TRBJ2-5; the D is unclear. V dropped 0 bases and J dropped 11 bases, with 10 bases sitting between them. Germline assignment: CDR1 LNHNV and CDR2 YYDKDF (reference sequence). CDR3 length: 12 residues. In nucleotides, the CDR3 is TGTGCCACCAGCAGAGACATAGCAGAGCAGTACTTC. Its translation is CATSRDIAEQYF.

The chain carries TRBV3-1 and TRBJ2-1, with TRBD2 matching over 11 bases. Per germline, CDR1 LGHDT and CDR2 YNNKEL (reference sequence). This CDR3 is 18 amino acids long. V lost 3 bases to trimming and J lost 6 bases; unmatched junction nucleotides: 13. In DNA form, the CDR3 reads TGTGCCAGCAGCCATTACGCGACGACTAGCGGGGTCCCCAATGAGCAGTTCTTC. Translation gives CASSHYATTSGVPNEQFF.

This clonotype was picked up a small number of times. The chain couples TRBV20-1 to TRBJ2-3, with a possible D match to TRBD1 (5 bases). Germline CDR1 DFQATT, CDR2 SNEGSKA (reference sequence). V lost 0 bases to trimming and J lost 2 bases, with 15 bases between them. The CDR3 extends over 16 amino acids. The CDR3 region has the DNA TGCAGTGCTAGAGAGTTAGGTCAGGGCTACACAGATACGCAGTATTTT. Its protein product is CSARELGQGYTDTQYF.

This clonotype was counted only a few times. V is TRBV18 and J is TRBJ2-5; D is perhaps TRBD1 (6 bases). The CDR3 loop spans 16 amino acids. The V gene lost 0 bases and the J gene lost 2 bases, with 13 bases spanning the gap. From germline, CDR1 is KGHSH and CDR2 LQKENI. The CDR3 loop reads CASSPPFDRKQETQYF. In DNA, the CDR3 is TGTGCCAGCTCACCACCCTTTGACAGGAAACAAGAGACCCAGTACTTC.

This clonotype turned up a few times. The genes are TRBV9 and TRBJ2-7; tentatively, D is TRBD1 or TRBD2 (5 bases each). The V gene's germline CDR1 is SGDLS and CDR2 YYNGEE. CDR3 length: 15 residues. Trimming cost V 3 bases and J 0 bases, with 13 bases left between them. The CDR3 sequence is CASSAGDVSSYEQYF. DNA for the CDR3: TGTGCCAGCAGCGCCGGGGACGTTAGCTCCTACGAGCAGTACTTC.

The table lists this clonotype with a few counts. The V call is TRBV29-1, the J call TRBJ2-1; 8 nucleotides match TRBD1. The J call may be incorrect, as the DNA end agrees better with TRBJ2-7. CDR1 is SQVTM, CDR2 ANQGSEA, per germline. This CDR3 contains 15 residues. The CDR3 is CSVEQGGDSYNEQYF. The CDR3 DNA follows: TGCAGCGTAGAACAGGGGGGAGACTCCTACAATGAGCAGTACTTC.

This clonotype was observed many times. V gene TRBV20-1 combines with J gene TRBJ2-7; D could derive from TRBD1 or TRBD2 (5 bases each). The CDR3 has 13 amino acids. Germline CDR1 DFQATT, CDR2 SNEGSKA (reference sequence). Trimming shortened V by 1 base and J by 0 bases, and 7 bases separated the two germline ends. Here the CDR3 DNA reads TGCAGTGCTAGAGGGGGGAGCTCCTACGAGCAGTACTTC. Translated: CSARGGSSYEQYF.

The chain employs TRBV5-6 and TRBJ1-2, with 10 bases that match TRBD1. Germline CDR1 reads SGHDT; CDR2 reads YYEEEE. There are 14 residues in the CDR3. Germline trimming cut 4 bases from V and 4 bases from J; bases unmatched to any gene: 4. Here the CDR3 DNA reads TGTGCCAGCAGCGCGGGACAGGGGCTCTATGGCTACACCTTC. Its translation is CASSAGQGLYGYTF.

This clonotype has more than one count but fewer than ten. V gene TRBV7-9 combines with J gene TRBJ2-7; no firm D call. V was trimmed by 4 bases and J by 4 bases, leaving 20 bases between them. The germline gives CDR1 SEHNR, CDR2 FQNEAQ (reference sequence). The CDR3 length is 16 residues. In nucleotides, the CDR3 is TGTGCCAGCAGCTCATTAACGTCTTCTTCCCCATACGAGCAGTACTTC. This translates into CASSSLTSSSPYEQYF.

This clonotype has only a few counts. This rearrangement joins TRBV5-1 to TRBJ1-1, with D perhaps TRBD1 (6 bases). Per germline, CDR1 SGHRS and CDR2 YFSETQ. The V gene lost 0 bases and the J gene lost 6 bases, with 18 bases spanning the gap. This CDR3 has 16 residues. The CDR3 coding sequence is TGCGCCAGCAGCTTGGGAGGTGGGCCCCCAGGGGCTGAAGCTTTCTTT. Amino acids: CASSLGGGPPGAEAFF.

The V gene is TRBV7-2, the J gene TRBJ2-5, with 7 bases fitting TRBD1. The CDR3 covers 17 residues. V lost 5 bases to trimming and J lost 2 bases; unmatched junction nucleotides: 14. Germline V gives CDR1 SGHTA, CDR2 FQGNSA. CDR3 DNA sequence: TGTGCCAGCAGCCCCACCGGTTGGGCAGGGGGACAAGAGACCCAGTACTTC. Its protein is CASSPTGWAGGQETQYF. Full variable domain (rest looked up from reference TRBV7-2 and TRBJ2-5): GAGVSQSPSNKVTEKGKDVELRCDPISGHTALYWYRQSLGQGLEFLIYFQGNSAPDKSGLPSDRFSAERTGGSVSTLTIQRTQQEDSAVYLCASSPTGWAGGQETQYFGPGTRLLVL.

The V call is TRBV10-2, the J call TRBJ2-5, with D tentatively TRBD2 (5 bases). The germline V gene encodes CDR1 WSHSY and CDR2 SAAADI. V was clipped by 1 base and J by 1 base, with 10 bases between them. This CDR3 spans 15 amino acids. In nucleotides, the CDR3 is TGCGCCAGCAGTGAGTTTAGCGCACTCCAAGAGACCCAGTACTTC. It specifies CASSEFSALQETQYF.

For this clonotype: Since a much larger clone is just one base distant, this may be a read error. V gene TRBV24-1 combines with J gene TRBJ2-3, with 8 bases matching TRBD2. This CDR3 has 16 amino acids. Germline V lookup: CDR1 KGHDR, CDR2 SFDVKD. The CDR3 sequence: CATGDPRGGGTDTQYF. CDR3 DNA sequence: TGTGCCACCGGTGACCCACGGGGGGGCGGCACAGATACGCAGTATTTT.

Points on this clonotype: This may come from a read error, since a much larger clone is one base off. The gene calls are TRBV9 and TRBJ2-5; D is tentatively TRBD1 or TRBD2 (5 bases each). This CDR3 region has 15 residues. Germline V CDR1 and CDR2: SGDLS, YYNGEE. Trimming removed 2 bases from V and 11 bases from J, with 22 bases in between. The CDR3 DNA reads as TGTGCCAGCAGCGTCGGGACGATCGGGTACAATGAGCAGTACTTC. Residues: CASSVGTIGYNEQYF.

The rearrangement uses TRBV18 and TRBJ1-1; no definite D call. V lost 3 bases to trimming and J lost 3 bases, with 5 bases between them. The CDR3 has 12 residues. The germline gives CDR1 KGHSH, CDR2 LQKENI. The CDR3 sequence: CASSPQHTEAFF. CDR3 sequence (DNA): TGTGCCAGCTCACCCCAGCACACTGAAGCTTTCTTT.

The sample holds one count of this clonotype. The chain employs TRBV27 and TRBJ2-3, with D perhaps given as TRBD1 or TRBD2 (6 bases each). With 6 bases removed from V and 6 bases from J, the gap between germline ends came to 19 bases. The length of the CDR3 is 15 residues. Germline CDR1 reads MNHEY; CDR2 reads SMNVEV (reference sequence). In DNA, the CDR3 is TGTGCCAGCAGCCTCAAAGGGGGGAATATTGATACGCAGTATTTT. Its translation: CASSLKGGNIDTQYF.

This chain links TRBV14 with TRBJ1-4; D not resolved. Trimming removed 0 bases from V and 7 bases from J, with 15 bases in between. From germline, CDR1 is SGHDN and CDR2 FVKESK. The CDR3 totals 16 residues. The CDR3 spells CASSQELLDDGEKLFF. CDR3 nucleotides: TGTGCCAGCAGCCAAGAGTTGCTGGACGATGGTGAAAAACTGTTTTTT.

This clonotype was seen more than once but under ten times. This rearrangement joins TRBV6-2 or TRBV6-3 to TRBJ1-6; no reliable D call. This CDR3 is built from 17 residues. The V and J ends lost 2 bases and 0 bases respectively, with 11 bases between them. Germline loops: CDR1 MNHEY, CDR2 SVGEGT. The CDR3 region has the DNA TGTGCCAGCAGTTACCGTGTTGGAATCTCCTATAATTCACCCCTCCACTTT. Amino acid sequence: CASSYRVGISYNSPLHF.

The rearrangement joins TRBV30 to TRBJ2-7; no clear D. Per germline, CDR1 GTSNPN and CDR2 SVGIG (reference sequence). V was pared by 0 bases and J by 2 bases, with 14 bases between. There are 15 residues in the CDR3. The CDR3 protein is CAWSVRSTDPYEQYF. The DNA of the CDR3 is TGTGCCTGGAGTGTAAGGAGTACAGATCCCTACGAGCAGTACTTC.

This clonotype was found a few times. The chain is built from TRBV12-3 or TRBV12-4 and TRBJ2-5, with D possibly matching TRBD1 (5 bases). V was cut by 6 bases and J by 9 bases, with 20 bases left in between. There are 14 residues in the CDR3. In nucleotides, the CDR3 is TGTGCCAGCAGCCCGAACCTCCAGGGTCCCTCCCAGTACTTC. Its protein is CASSPNLQGPSQYF.

The table lists this clonotype with a few counts. The J gene is TRBJ2-5, the V gene TRBV7-2, with D unresolved. This CDR3 spans 15 amino acids. V was cut by 3 bases and J by 5 bases, with 16 bases left in between. Germline CDR1 reads SGHTA; CDR2 reads FQGNSA. CDR3 sequence: CASSFGAVIMETQYF. CDR3 nucleotides: TGTGCCAGCAGCTTTGGTGCAGTAATCATGGAGACCCAGTACTTC.

This clonotype was seen more than once but under ten times. This chain links TRBV7-2 with TRBJ2-2; D gene unclear. V shed 5 bases and J shed 7 bases, with 11 bases lying between them. Germline CDR1 SGHTA, CDR2 FQGNSA. This CDR3 has 13 residues. DNA for the CDR3: TGTGCCAGCAGCCCCCACGCACTCGGGGAGCTGTTTTTT. It specifies CASSPHALGELFF. The complete variable domain, with remaining parts taken from reference TRBV7-2 and TRBJ2-2, reads GAGVSQSPSNKVTEKGKDVELRCDPISGHTALYWYRQSLGQGLEFLIYFQGNSAPDKSGLPSDRFSAERTGGSVSTLTIQRTQQEDSAVYLCASSPHALGELFFGEGSRLTVL.